The 10 T cell receptor beta chains below come from one sample, sequenced in a study of Tregs in tolerant kidney transplant recipients. TCRdb's copy holds only in-frame clones and misses some; the assay was immunoSEQ multiplex PCR. Of 65,000 to 85,000 clones in the sample, roughly 90% were seen once. Recipients received nonmyeloablative bone marrow transplants from related graft donors, with transient mixed chimerism. The sequencing used CD4+ T cells from blood (PBMCs), collected 24 months after the transplant. The source of these receptors is a human patient who received a combined kidney and bone marrow transplant. The T cells may come from the graft donor.

J is TRBJ2-7 and V is TRBV6-7, with D possibly TRBD1 on 6 matching bases. TRBV6-7 is an ORF, and what it does is uncertain. The CDR3 is made up of 14 amino acids. Trimming removed 0 bases at V and 3 bases at J, with 9 bases between. The CDR3 nucleotides read TGTGCCAGCAGTTACTCAGGCAGGGGCTACGAGCAGTACTTC. This gives the protein CASSYSGRGYEQYF.

The V and J genes are TRBV7-2 and TRBJ1-5, with D unclear. Trimming stripped 5 bases from V and 7 bases from J, with 12 bases between. This CDR3 is 13 amino acids long. Germline loops: CDR1 SGHTA, CDR2 FQGNSA. The CDR3 sequence: CASSLAEGQPQHF. CDR3 nucleotides: TGTGCCAGCAGCCTTGCGGAAGGACAGCCCCAGCATTTT.

The sample holds one count of this clone. The rearrangement joins TRBV7-2 to TRBJ1-5, with TRBD1 as a possible D gene (6 bases). V lost 5 bases, J lost 7 bases, and 15 bases lay in between. This CDR3 is built from 14 residues. CDR1 is SGHTA and CDR2 is FQGNSA in the germline V gene. CDR3 residues: CASSINRGHQPQHF. CDR3 sequence (DNA): TGTGCCAGCAGCATTAATCGGGGACACCAGCCCCAGCATTTT.

V usage is TRBV18 and J usage is TRBJ1-5; 7 positions match TRBD1. The V and J ends lost 6 bases and 0 bases, in that order; junction bases with no gene match: 5. The CDR3 is 15 amino acids. Per germline, CDR1 KGHSH and CDR2 LQKENI. CDR3 sequence: CASSPDRDSNQPQHF. For the CDR3, the DNA is TGTGCCAGCTCCCCCGACAGGGATAGCAATCAGCCCCAGCATTTT. The whole variable domain, filled in from reference TRBV18 and TRBJ1-5, reads NAGVMQNPRHLVRRRGQEARLRCSPMKGHSHVYWYRQLPEEGLKFMVYLQKENIIDESGMPKERFSAEFPKEGPSILRIQQVVRGDSAAYFCASSPDRDSNQPQHFGDGTRLSIL.

This chain uses TRBV7-9 with TRBJ2-2; 8 bases line up with TRBD2. This CDR3 has 18 amino acids. Germline V CDR1 and CDR2: SEHNR, FQNEAQ (reference sequence). Trimming at V came to 5 bases and at J to 3 bases, leaving 14 bases not matched to a gene. CDR3 bases: TGTGCCAGCAGCCGTCCCGGGACTAGTTGGAAAGACACCGGGGAGCTGTTTTTT. This sequence encodes CASSRPGTSWKDTGELFF. Combining the CDR3 with reference TRBV7-9 and TRBJ2-2 gives the whole variable domain DTGVSQNPRHKITKRGQNVTFRCDPISEHNRLYWYRQTLGQGPEFLTYFQNEAQLEKSRLLSDRFSAERPKGSFSTLEIQRTEQGDSAMYLCASSRPGTSWKDTGELFFGEGSRLTVL.

The V call is TRBV30, the J call TRBJ2-7; 7 bases map to TRBD2. Germline lookup yields CDR1 GTSNPN and CDR2 SVGIG (reference sequence). This CDR3 has 15 residues. J was trimmed by 3 bases and V by 0 bases; bases with no gene match: 8. The CDR3 loop is CAWSVAGRHYYEQYF. For the CDR3, the DNA is TGTGCCTGGAGTGTAGCGGGGCGTCACTACTACGAGCAGTACTTC.

The J gene is TRBJ2-1, the V gene TRBV7-7; a possible D gene is TRBD1 (6 bases). The V gene's germline CDR1 is SSHAT and CDR2 FNYEAQ (reference sequence). V lost 3 bases, J lost 5 bases, and 8 bases lay in between. The CDR3 covers 13 residues. The CDR3 nucleotides read TGTGCCAGCAGCTTTGGGGGCCACAATGAGCAGTTCTTC. The encoded protein is CASSFGGHNEQFF.

This chain uses TRBV7-2 with TRBJ2-7; TRBD1 aligns across 9 bases. Germline V CDR1 and CDR2: SGHTA, FQGNSA. V dropped 4 bases and J dropped 1; count of bases not matched to a gene: 2. The CDR3 is made up of 14 amino acids. CDR3 sequence (DNA): TGTGCCAGCAGCTCCGGGACAGGGTCCTACGAGCAGTACTTC. This translates into CASSSGTGSYEQYF.

This clone was detected only a few times. The rearrangement joins TRBV4-2 to TRBJ2-5; TRBD2 matches at 9 bases. Germline lookup yields CDR1 LGHNA and CDR2 YNFKEQ. This CDR3 contains 15 residues. With V trimmed by 1 base and J by 7 bases, 7 bases remained unmatched. CDR3 in amino acids: CASSQVGLALGTQYF. The CDR3, as DNA: TGTGCCAGCAGCCAAGTGGGACTAGCCTTAGGGACCCAGTACTTC.

The chain recombines TRBV5-6 with TRBJ2-6, with D hard to call. Trimming removed 2 bases at V and 0 bases at J, with 9 bases between. The CDR3 runs 16 residues. Germline V gene sequence: CDR1 SGHDT, CDR2 YYEEEE. The DNA of the CDR3 is TGTGCCAGCAGCTTAACCGGTGGCTCTGGGGCCAACGTCCTGACTTTC. Amino acids: CASSLTGGSGANVLTF. The complete variable domain, with remaining parts taken from reference TRBV5-6 and TRBJ2-6, reads DAGVTQSPTHLIKTRGQQVTLRCSPKSGHDTVSWYQQALGQGPQFIFQYYEEEERQRGNFPDRFSGHQFPNYSSELNVNALLLGDSALYLCASSLTGGSGANVLTFGAGSRLTVL.